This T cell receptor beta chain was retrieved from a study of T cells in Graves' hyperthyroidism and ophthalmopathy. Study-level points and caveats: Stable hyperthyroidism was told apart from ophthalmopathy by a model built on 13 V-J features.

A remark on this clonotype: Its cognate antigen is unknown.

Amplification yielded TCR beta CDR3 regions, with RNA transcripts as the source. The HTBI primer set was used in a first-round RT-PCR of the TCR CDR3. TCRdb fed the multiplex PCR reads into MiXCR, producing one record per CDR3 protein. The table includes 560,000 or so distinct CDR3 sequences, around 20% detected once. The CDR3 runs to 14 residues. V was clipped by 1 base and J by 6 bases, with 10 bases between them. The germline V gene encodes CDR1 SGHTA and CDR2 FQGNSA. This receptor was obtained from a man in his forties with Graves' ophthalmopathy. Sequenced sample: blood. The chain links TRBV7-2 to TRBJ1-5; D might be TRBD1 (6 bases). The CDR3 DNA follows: TGTGCCAGCAGCTTAGGGGGGGCCGCTCAGCCCCAGCATTTT. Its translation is CASSLGGAAQPQHF.